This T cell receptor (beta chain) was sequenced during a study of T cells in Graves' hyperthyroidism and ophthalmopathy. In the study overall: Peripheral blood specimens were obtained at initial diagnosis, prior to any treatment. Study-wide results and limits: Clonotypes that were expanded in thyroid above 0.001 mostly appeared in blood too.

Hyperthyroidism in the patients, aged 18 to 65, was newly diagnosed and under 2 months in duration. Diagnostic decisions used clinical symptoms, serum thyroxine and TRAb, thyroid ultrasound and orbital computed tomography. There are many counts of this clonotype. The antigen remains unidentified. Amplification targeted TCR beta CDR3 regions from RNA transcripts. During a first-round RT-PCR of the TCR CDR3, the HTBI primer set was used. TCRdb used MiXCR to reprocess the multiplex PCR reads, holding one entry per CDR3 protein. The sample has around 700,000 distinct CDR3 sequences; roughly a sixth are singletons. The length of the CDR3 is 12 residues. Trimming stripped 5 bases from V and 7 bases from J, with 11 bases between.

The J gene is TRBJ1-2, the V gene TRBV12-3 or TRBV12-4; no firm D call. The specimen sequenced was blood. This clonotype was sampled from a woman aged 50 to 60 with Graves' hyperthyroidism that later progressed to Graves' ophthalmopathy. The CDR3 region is CASSTTVRGYTF. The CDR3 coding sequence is TGTGCCAGCAGTACCACAGTTCGTGGCTACACCTTC.